Below are 31 T cell receptor beta chains sequenced from a single sample in a study of blood T cell repertoires in COVID-19. Libraries were prepared by immunoSEQ multiplex PCR; TCRdb keeps only in-frame clonotypes and omits some of them. This sample has hundreds of thousands of clones; roughly nine tenths occur once, and the top ten carry 4.5% to 6.5%. The sample comprised PBMCs or T cells enriched from blood (not recorded which). The receptors were gathered from a man aged 55 to 70 who had recovered from COVID-19.

V usage is TRBV24-1 and J usage is TRBJ1-3, with 7 nucleotides matching TRBD1. V lost 2 bases and J lost 8; bases outside the gene matches: 11. The CDR3 extends over 16 amino acids. Germline-derived CDR1 and CDR2 are KGHDR and SFDVKD. Here the CDR3 reads CATSDSSAGGRDTIYF. In DNA form, the CDR3 reads TGTGCCACCAGTGATTCCTCGGCAGGGGGTAGGGACACCATATATTTT.

The rearrangement uses TRBV9 and TRBJ2-5; D remains ambiguous. Germline CDR1 SGDLS, CDR2 YYNGEE. V gave up 0 bases and J gave up 7 bases, with 16 bases separating them. CDR3 length: 15 residues. Here the CDR3 DNA reads TGTGCCAGCAGCGTAGGGATGGCAACCCGCGGGACCCAGTACTTC. Its protein product is CASSVGMATRGTQYF. The entire variable domain, with the rest obtained from reference TRBV9 and TRBJ2-5, is as follows: DSGVTQTPKHLITATGQRVTLRCSPRSGDLSVYWYQQSLDQGLQFLIQYYNGEERAKGNILERFSAQQFPDLHSELNLSSLELGDSALYFCASSVGMATRGTQYFGPGTRLLVL.

This clone was observed a few times. The CDR3 region has the DNA TGTGCCAGCAGTTTATTCGCCGGGGAGCTGTTTTTT. Translating gives CASSLFAGELFF. The chain combines TRBV12-3 or TRBV12-4 with TRBJ2-2; D uncertain. Trimming took 2 bases from V and 6 from J, leaving 4 bases between them. This CDR3 contains 12 residues.

The J gene is TRBJ2-7, the V gene TRBV28, with TRBD2 matching 7 bases. CDR3 length: 17 amino acids. Germline loops: CDR1 MDHEN, CDR2 SYDVKM. J gave up 2 bases and V 3 bases, and 13 bases lay outside the gene matches. The CDR3 DNA reads TGTGCCAGCAGTTTGGCCCCCGGGGTAGCGGGCACCTACGAGCAGTACTTC. Protein sequence: CASSLAPGVAGTYEQYF.

The chain links TRBV28 to TRBJ1-2; D unclear. From germline, CDR1 is MDHEN and CDR2 SYDVKM. The CDR3 runs 12 residues. The V end was cut by 3 bases, the J end by 9 bases, with 11 bases between. In DNA, the CDR3 is TGTGCCAGCAGTTTGCGGCAGCCTCGCTACACCTTC. Encoded protein: CASSLRQPRYTF.

This chain connects TRBV24-1 to TRBJ2-1, with 7 bases fitting TRBD2. V was pared by 7 bases and J by 4 bases, with 3 bases of the junction left unmatched. This CDR3 comprises 13 residues. In germline, CDR1 is KGHDR, CDR2 SFDVKD. CDR3 in DNA: TGTGCCACCAGCGGGAGGAGGTACAATGAGCAGTTCTTC. This translates into CATSGRRYNEQFF.

The chain links TRBV5-1 to TRBJ2-1, with D hard to call. Trimming took off 4 bases at V and 0 bases at J, with 5 bases between the two ends. CDR3 length equals 13 residues. Germline-derived CDR1 and CDR2 are SGHRS and YFSETQ. The CDR3 spells CASSLRSYNEQFF. As DNA, the CDR3 is TGCGCCAGCAGCCTCCGCTCCTACAATGAGCAGTTCTTC.

As to this clone: The same CDR3 is also encoded by other DNA sequences in this sample. The V gene is TRBV5-1, the J gene TRBJ1-1, with TRBD1 matching 9 bases. CDR3 length: 17 residues. With V trimmed by 1 base and J by 1 base, 8 bases remained unmatched. Germline CDR1 is SGHRS and CDR2 is YFSETQ. The CDR3 protein is CASSLRGQGRRNTEAFF. The CDR3, as DNA: TGCGCCAGCAGCTTGAGAGGACAGGGGCGAAGGAACACTGAAGCTTTCTTT.

J is TRBJ2-3 and V is TRBV5-4, with D possibly TRBD1 on 5 matching bases. Germline V lookup: CDR1 SGHNT, CDR2 YYREEE (reference sequence). The CDR3 is 15 residues long. V shed 0 bases and J shed 4 bases, with 12 bases lying between them. CDR3 residues: CASSLEAQGADTQYF. DNA of the CDR3: TGTGCCAGCAGCTTGGAGGCGCAGGGTGCAGATACGCAGTATTTT.

This rearrangement joins TRBV27 to TRBJ2-1; 11 positions match TRBD2. This CDR3 has 15 amino acids. Germline values: CDR1 MNHEY, CDR2 SMNVEV (reference sequence). The V gene end was trimmed by 4 bases and the J gene end by 4 bases; junction bases not matched to a gene: 3. CDR3 region: CASSWTSGSYNEQFF. DNA for the CDR3: TGTGCCAGCAGTTGGACTAGCGGGTCGTACAATGAGCAGTTCTTC.

The V and J genes are TRBV13 and TRBJ2-7; D is possibly TRBD1 (5 bases). CDR1 is PRHDT and CDR2 is FYEKMQ in the germline V gene (reference sequence). V was trimmed by 1 base and J by 7 bases, leaving 11 bases between them. The CDR3 contains 13 residues. CDR3: CASSLAAGWEQYF. Written as DNA, the CDR3 is TGTGCCAGCAGCTTAGCGGCAGGGTGGGAGCAGTACTTC.

This rearrangement joins TRBV11-1 to TRBJ2-7; 7 nucleotides align to TRBD1. CDR3 length: 15 residues. Unmatched junction bases numbered 8, after V lost 5 bases and J lost 1 base. Germline CDR1 and CDR2: SGHAT and FQDESV (reference sequence). The CDR3 protein is CASSRVGTVSYEQYF. The CDR3 DNA is TGTGCCAGCAGCCGTGTAGGGACAGTGTCCTACGAGCAGTACTTC.

The gene calls are TRBV7-6 and TRBJ2-1; TRBD2 agrees at 7 bases. CDR3 size: 20 residues. V trimming: 2 bases; J trimming: 0 bases; junction bases outside the gene matches: 16. Germline V CDR1 and CDR2: SGHVS, FNYEAQ. CDR3 sequence: CASSLRVAGDTKSSYNEQFF. The CDR3 DNA follows: TGTGCCAGCAGCTTAAGAGTAGCGGGCGATACGAAGAGCTCCTACAATGAGCAGTTCTTC.

The chain couples TRBV7-3 to TRBJ2-5, with TRBD2 as a possible D gene (5 bases). V lost 0 bases to trimming and J lost 0 bases, with 11 bases between them. Per germline, CDR1 SGHTA and CDR2 FQGTGA. This CDR3 is 16 amino acids long. The CDR3 loop reads CASSLTGQTNQETQYF. CDR3 DNA sequence: TGTGCCAGCAGCTTAACGGGTCAGACTAACCAAGAGACCCAGTACTTC.

V and J are TRBV6-6 and TRBJ2-7; TRBD1 aligns across 8 bases. This CDR3 contains 12 residues. CDR1 and CDR2 (germline): MNHNY, SVGAGI (reference sequence). V lost 8 bases to trimming and J lost 2 bases; unmatched junction nucleotides: 2. CDR3 in DNA: TGTGCCAGCGCGACAGGGGCCTACGAGCAGTACTTC. Translated, it gives CASATGAYEQYF.

This rearrangement joins TRBV29-1 to TRBJ2-2, with 8 positions matching TRBD1. The V gene end was trimmed by 4 bases and the J gene end by 0 bases; junction bases not matched to a gene: 7. CDR1 is SQVTM and CDR2 is ANQGSEA in the germline V gene. The CDR3 totals 16 residues. The CDR3 loop is CSVGTGRNTNTGELFF. In DNA, the CDR3 is TGCAGCGTTGGGACAGGGAGGAACACGAACACCGGGGAGCTGTTTTTT.

V is TRBV6-2 or TRBV6-3 and J is TRBJ2-2, with D tentatively TRBD2 (6 bases). The CDR3 is 14 amino acids. The germline V and J ends were trimmed by 5 bases and 7 bases, with 14 bases remaining between them. The V gene's germline CDR1 is MNHEY and CDR2 SVGEGT. The CDR3 sequence is CASSDPPRGGELFF. CDR3 sequence (DNA): TGTGCCAGCAGTGACCCCCCGCGGGGCGGGGAGCTGTTTTTT.

The chain uses TRBV18 and TRBJ2-7, with 10 nucleotides matching TRBD1. Per germline, CDR1 KGHSH and CDR2 LQKENI. The J segment lost 4 bases and the V segment lost 6 bases, leaving 6 bases of the junction unmatched. The CDR3 runs 14 residues. CDR3 nucleotide sequence: TGTGCCAGCTCCCAGACAGGGGGCGGATACGAGCAGTACTTC. Translated, it gives CASSQTGGGYEQYF.

The rearrangement joins TRBV5-1 to TRBJ2-7, with 8 bases fitting TRBD1. After removal of 4 bases from V and 9 bases from J, the junction contained 9 bases not matched to a gene. Germline assignment: CDR1 SGHRS and CDR2 YFSETQ. This CDR3 has 13 residues. CDR3 bases: TGCGCCAGCAGCATTGGACAGGGCGGCGGGCAGTACTTC. It specifies CASSIGQGGGQYF.

V gene TRBV6-6 combines with J gene TRBJ1-5; D remains unclear. Per germline, CDR1 MNHNY and CDR2 SVGAGI (reference sequence). The CDR3 loop spans 19 amino acids. The V end lost 5 bases, the J end lost 0 bases, and 23 bases lay between the germline ends. CDR3 amino acids: CASSQFTSGPSYSNQPQHF. The CDR3, as DNA: TGTGCCAGCAGTCAATTTACCTCTGGGCCATCTTATAGCAATCAGCCCCAGCATTTT.

The gene calls are TRBV5-6 and TRBJ2-7; tentative D call: TRBD1 (6 bases). The ends were cut back, 4 bases at V and 0 bases at J, with 14 bases in the middle. The CDR3 length is 15 residues. The germline V gene has CDR1 SGHDT and CDR2 YYEEEE. CDR3 nucleotide sequence: TGTGCCAGCAGCACAGGGTCCCACGCCTCCTACGAGCAGTACTTC. It specifies CASSTGSHASYEQYF.

This clone was seen only once. The CDR3 reads CASSLRQGALPEAFF. Here the CDR3 DNA reads TGCGCCAGCAGCCTCAGACAGGGGGCGCTTCCTGAAGCTTTCTTT. This rearrangement joins TRBV4-1 to TRBJ1-1; 10 bases map to TRBD1. Germline CDR1 is MGHRA and CDR2 is YSYEKL. The CDR3 is 15 residues long. V was clipped by 4 bases and J by 6 bases; unmatched bases: 8.

The chain employs TRBV27 and TRBJ2-5; D is perhaps TRBD1 (6 bases). Deletions cut 5 bases from V and 1 base from J, with 11 bases between. The CDR3 extends over 14 amino acids. Germline lookup yields CDR1 MNHEY and CDR2 SMNVEV (reference sequence). CDR3 region: CASSPGTTQETQYF. CDR3 nucleotide sequence: TGTGCCAGCAGTCCCGGGACAACCCAAGAGACCCAGTACTTC.

The V gene is TRBV2, the J gene TRBJ1-1; D is undetermined. The ends were cut back, 2 bases at V and 3 bases at J, with 10 bases in the middle. Germline values: CDR1 SNHLY, CDR2 FYNNEI. This CDR3 spans 14 amino acids. The CDR3: CASSELYEYTEAFF. In DNA form, the CDR3 reads TGTGCCAGCAGTGAATTGTACGAGTACACTGAAGCTTTCTTT.

The J gene is TRBJ2-3, the V gene TRBV5-6, with TRBD2 identical over 15 bases. The ends lost 3 bases at V and 5 bases at J; junction bases unmatched: 4. The germline V gene encodes CDR1 SGHDT and CDR2 YYEEEE. The length of the CDR3 is 16 residues. CDR3 protein: CASSSRGLAGGDTQYF. As DNA, the CDR3 is TGTGCCAGCAGCTCACGGGGACTAGCGGGAGGAGATACGCAGTATTTT.

The chain uses TRBV10-2 and TRBJ1-5; 11 nucleotides match TRBD1. The CDR3 totals 15 residues. The trim removed 5 bases at V and 1 base at J, leaving 1 base unmatched. Germline lookup yields CDR1 WSHSY and CDR2 SAAADI. In nucleotides, the CDR3 is TGCGCCAGCAGTCGGGACAGGGGGAGCAATCAGCCCCAGCATTTT. This sequence encodes CASSRDRGSNQPQHF.

The V gene is TRBV19, the J gene TRBJ2-1, with 14 bases fitting TRBD2. The CDR3 runs 15 residues. After removal of 6 bases from V and 6 bases from J, the junction contained 4 bases not matched to a gene. CDR1 LNHDA and CDR2 SQIVND come from the germline V gene (reference sequence). The chain's CDR3 is CASSRLAGGVNEQFF. In DNA form, the CDR3 reads TGTGCCAGTAGCCGACTAGCGGGAGGGGTCAATGAGCAGTTCTTC. Drawing the rest from reference TRBV19 and TRBJ2-1, the complete variable domain is DGGITQSPKYLFRKEGQNVTLSCEQNLNHDAMYWYRQDPGQGLRLIYYSQIVNDFQKGDIAEGYSVSREKKESFPLTVTSAQKNPTAFYLCASSRLAGGVNEQFFGPGTRLTVL.

This clone was observed a few times. This chain connects TRBV5-8 to TRBJ1-2; 7 positions agree with TRBD1. Germline V gives CDR1 SGHTS, CDR2 YDEGEE. This CDR3 contains 13 residues. J was trimmed by 8 bases and V by 4 bases; bases with no gene match: 8. The CDR3: CASSRGSGGGYTF. CDR3 DNA sequence: TGTGCCAGCAGCCGCGGTTCAGGGGGAGGCTACACCTTC.

The sample holds a few counts of this clone. This chain joins TRBV28 and TRBJ1-6; D is unresolved. The germline V and J ends were trimmed by 8 bases and 8 bases, with 10 bases remaining between them. The CDR3 extends over 12 amino acids. Germline V gene data show CDR1 as MDHEN and CDR2 as SYDVKM. The DNA of the CDR3 is TGTGCCAGCCGAGAGTACGATTCACCCCTCCACTTT. It translates to CASREYDSPLHF.

This clone was observed a single time. The rearrangement uses TRBV2 and TRBJ2-3; 9 positions agree with TRBD2. CDR1 SNHLY and CDR2 FYNNEI come from the germline V gene. This CDR3 is built from 15 residues. V gave up 8 bases and J gave up 4 bases; unmatched junction bases: 10. CDR3 sequence reads: CASGPGLARADTQYF. CDR3 coding DNA: TGTGCCAGCGGACCGGGACTAGCTAGGGCAGATACGCAGTATTTT.

The chain uses TRBV7-3 and TRBJ2-2, with D tentatively TRBD2 (5 bases). In germline, CDR1 is SGHTA, CDR2 FQGTGA. Trimming cost V 5 bases and J 7 bases, with 14 bases left between them. The CDR3 spans 14 residues. As DNA, the CDR3 is TGTGCCAGCAGCCCTATGTGGGGAGACGGGGAGCTGTTTTTT. Protein sequence: CASSPMWGDGELFF.